The clone carrying this T cell receptor beta chain was seen a handful of times. Its target is not known. This specimen comes from a study of regulatory T cells in long-lasting Graves disease. This CDR3 spans 13 amino acids. From germline, CDR1 is MNHEY and CDR2 SVGEGT. Trimming removed 0 bases from V and 4 bases from J, with 7 bases in between. Arm-PCR of CDR3 regions and iRepertoire HTBI primers were used to build TCR beta libraries. The authors' processing: Sample data revealed roughly 62 TRBV and over 12 TRBJ segments. Each CDR3 protein is one row after TCRdb ran MiXCR on the multiplex PCR reads. TCRdb, rather than the study authors, made the V and J calls. The profile covers 300,000 or so distinct CDR3 sequences, with around a fifth appearing a single time and less than 30% taken by the ten largest. Sample time point: persistent/refractory GD, antithyroid drugs over 5 years with positive TRAb. After RNA was extracted from PBMCs, the TCR library was made from it.

The study, taken as a whole, reports: Reduced TCR diversity was observed in persistent Graves' patients versus newly diagnosed patients. Limited samples may have lowered accuracy.

The chain has TRBV6-2 or TRBV6-3 and TRBJ2-7, with D uncertain. This TCR derives from a female donor with Graves disease. Sequenced material: peripheral blood mononuclear cells (PBMCs), taken when the disease was refractory, from a patient treated with antithyroid drugs. DNA for the CDR3: TGTGCCAGCAGTTACTCGGGGAAATACGAGCAGTACTTC. This codes for CASSYSGKYEQYF.